Shown below are 22 T cell receptor beta chains from a single sample sequenced in a study of blood T cell repertoires in COVID-19. Produced via immunoSEQ multiplex PCR; TCRdb's table is partial and in-frame only. The repertoire has roughly 65,000 clones, 65% to 85% of them found once; the top ten carry 16%. The sequenced sample was peripheral blood. The source is a man between 60 and 75 years old with acute or convalescent COVID-19.

The rearrangement links TRBV9 to TRBJ1-4; TRBD1 agrees at 10 bases. Per the germline V gene, CDR1 is SGDLS and CDR2 is YYNGEE. The V segment lost 3 bases and the J segment 5 bases; nucleotides outside the gene matches: 4. This CDR3 region has 15 residues. DNA of the CDR3: TGTGCCAGCAGCGCTCCGGGACAGGGGAATGAAAAACTGTTTTTT. It codes for CASSAPGQGNEKLFF.

The gene calls are TRBV6-2 or TRBV6-3 and TRBJ1-6; maybe TRBD1 (5 bases). From germline, CDR1 is MNHEY and CDR2 SVGEGT. The CDR3 contains 15 residues. V was clipped by 5 bases and J by 7 bases, with 15 bases between them. The CDR3 loop is CASSPPQGRNSPLHF. CDR3 DNA sequence: TGTGCCAGCAGTCCCCCGCAGGGTAGGAATTCACCCCTCCACTTT.

J is TRBJ1-3 and V is TRBV15, with a possible D match to TRBD1 (6 bases). The CDR3 is 13 amino acids. V was shortened by 7 bases and J by 2 bases, with 9 bases between the two germline ends. The germline V gene encodes CDR1 LNHNV and CDR2 YYDKDF (reference sequence). The CDR3 bases are TGTGCCACCACTACAGGGCCTGGAAACACCATATATTTT. Protein: CATTTGPGNTIYF.

The chain couples TRBV19 to TRBJ2-5; D is uncertain. Germline CDR1 and CDR2: LNHDA and SQIVND (reference sequence). V lost 3 bases to trimming and J lost 5 bases, with 16 bases between them. CDR3 size: 15 residues. CDR3 loop: CASSIYRTAAETQYF. The CDR3 nucleotides are TGTGCCAGTAGTATCTACCGCACAGCCGCGGAGACCCAGTACTTC.

This clone was counted a single time. The chain combines TRBV18 with TRBJ1-5, with D perhaps matching TRBD1 (5 bases). CDR3 length: 15 residues. V lost 3 bases and J lost 4, with 13 bases in between. CDR1 is KGHSH, CDR2 LQKENI, per germline. Written as DNA, the CDR3 is TGTGCCAGCTCACCGGGGACTCCTACTAATCAGCCCCAGCATTTT. It codes for CASSPGTPTNQPQHF.

This clone was observed a few times. The V and J genes are TRBV4-3 and TRBJ1-5; no firm D call. Per the germline V gene, CDR1 is LGHNA and CDR2 is YSLEER. The V end lost 0 bases, the J end lost 15 bases, and 18 bases lay between the germline ends. The length of the CDR3 is 14 residues. The DNA for the CDR3 is TGCGCCAGCAGCCAAGATGCGGGGAGCCTGTGGCGGCATTTT. It codes for CASSQDAGSLWRHF.

The J gene is TRBJ1-2, the V gene TRBV11-2; TRBD1 matches 8 bases. Germline V gene lookup returns CDR1 SGHAT and CDR2 FQNNGV. This CDR3 comprises 13 residues. After removal of 5 bases from V and 8 bases from J, the junction contained 7 bases not matched to a gene. The CDR3, as DNA: TGTGCCAGCAGCCCAAGGACAGGGCAAGGCTACACCTTC. Translation: CASSPRTGQGYTF.

V gene TRBV7-2 combines with J gene TRBJ2-2, with 9 positions matching TRBD1. Germline loops: CDR1 SGHTA, CDR2 FQGNSA. The trim removed 6 bases at V and 7 bases at J, leaving 9 bases unmatched. The CDR3 runs 15 residues. CDR3 nucleotides: TGTGCCAGCAGGTCCGGGACAGGGACGAACGGGGAGCTGTTTTTT. As protein: CASRSGTGTNGELFF.

There are a few counts of this clone. The chain employs TRBV7-2 and TRBJ2-1; D perhaps matches TRBD2 (6 bases). The CDR3 sequence is 16 residues long. Trimming stripped 1 base from V and 3 bases from J, with 13 bases between. Looked up from germline, CDR1 is SGHTA and CDR2 is FQGNSA. The CDR3 spells CASSLESGVNYNEQFF. CDR3 in DNA: TGTGCCAGCAGCTTAGAGTCGGGAGTTAACTACAATGAGCAGTTCTTC.

J is TRBJ2-7 and V is TRBV7-8; 7 positions match TRBD1. The germline gives CDR1 SGHVS, CDR2 FQNEAQ. J was trimmed by 6 bases and V by 4 bases; bases with no gene match: 6. The CDR3 spans 13 residues. CDR3 sequence reads: CASSSLNRGEQYF. As DNA, the CDR3 is TGTGCCAGCAGCTCGTTAAACAGGGGCGAGCAGTACTTC.

CDR3 amino acids: CASSLGTEIYGYTF. The CDR3 DNA reads TGTGCCAGCAGCTTAGGGACAGAAATTTATGGCTACACCTTC. The chain employs TRBV7-9 and TRBJ1-2, with D maybe TRBD1 (6 bases). The germline V and J ends were trimmed by 1 base and 5 bases, with 11 bases remaining between them. CDR1 and CDR2 (germline): SEHNR, FQNEAQ (reference sequence). The length of the CDR3 is 14 residues.

V and J are TRBV7-9 and TRBJ1-2; D gene ambiguous. The V end lost 1 base, the J end lost 3 bases, and 15 bases lay between the germline ends. The germline V gene has CDR1 SEHNR and CDR2 FQNEAQ (reference sequence). The CDR3 runs to 16 residues. CDR3 sequence: CASSLEVVGTHYGYTF. For the CDR3, the DNA is TGTGCCAGCAGCTTAGAGGTAGTGGGCACACACTATGGCTACACCTTC.

Judged by abundance, this clone is medium-sized. V and J are TRBV6-5 and TRBJ2-3; 9 nucleotides line up with TRBD1. The V gene end was trimmed by 4 bases and the J gene end by 2 bases; junction bases not matched to a gene: 1. The germline CDR1 and CDR2 sequences are MNHEY and SVGAGI. This CDR3 has 14 amino acids. The CDR3 DNA sequence: TGTGCCAGCAGTTGGACAGGGGCCACAGATACGCAGTATTTT. It is translated as CASSWTGATDTQYF.

The V and J genes are TRBV5-8 and TRBJ2-1, with D maybe TRBD2 (5 bases). The CDR3 runs 14 residues. The germline V gene has CDR1 SGHTS and CDR2 YDEGEE. Trimming shortened V by 5 bases and J by 0 bases, and 9 bases separated the two germline ends. The CDR3 bases are TGTGCCAGCAGAGGACTGAGCTCCTACAATGAGCAGTTCTTC. The encoded protein is CASRGLSSYNEQFF. Full variable domain (remainder filled in from reference TRBV5-8 and TRBJ2-1): EAGVTQSPTHLIKTRGQQATLRCSPISGHTSVYWYQQALGLGLQFLLWYDEGEERNRGNFPPRFSGRQFPNYSSELNVNALELEDSALYLCASRGLSSYNEQFFGPGTRLTVL.

The rearrangement joins TRBV27 to TRBJ2-5; D is possibly TRBD2 (6 bases). Trimming shortened V by 0 bases and J by 2 bases, and 10 bases separated the two germline ends. The CDR3 totals 15 residues. Germline V lookup: CDR1 MNHEY, CDR2 SMNVEV (reference sequence). CDR3 sequence reads: CASSLSWDFQETQYF. CDR3 bases: TGTGCCAGCAGTTTATCCTGGGACTTTCAAGAGACCCAGTACTTC.

The chain recombines TRBV30 with TRBJ1-5; TRBD1 is a possible D gene (6 bases). Trimming took off 1 base at V and 0 bases at J, with 10 bases between the two ends. This CDR3 comprises 15 residues. Per germline, CDR1 GTSNPN and CDR2 SVGIG (reference sequence). The CDR3 bases are TGTGCCTGGAGTGGTGGGACACTTAGCAATCAGCCCCAGCATTTT. Encoded protein: CAWSGGTLSNQPQHF.

V is TRBV11-2 and J is TRBJ1-5; TRBD1 matches at 9 bases. This CDR3 is built from 15 residues. The V segment lost 1 base and the J segment 5 bases; nucleotides outside the gene matches: 3. Germline V gene sequence: CDR1 SGHAT, CDR2 FQNNGV. The CDR3 spells CASSLGTGADQPQHF. Here the CDR3 DNA reads TGTGCCAGCAGCTTAGGGACAGGGGCCGATCAGCCCCAGCATTTT.

V and J are TRBV20-1 and TRBJ2-4; 12 bases are shared with TRBD2. The CDR3 is 15 amino acids. J lost 7 bases, V lost 3 bases, and 7 bases had no gene match. Germline assignment: CDR1 DFQATT and CDR2 SNEGSKA (reference sequence). In DNA, the CDR3 is TGCAGTGCTAGTTCACCTAGCGGGGGGGTGAACATTCAGTACTTC. This translates into CSASSPSGGVNIQYF.

This chain links TRBV18 with TRBJ1-1; 8 bases align to TRBD1. The germline CDR1 and CDR2 sequences are KGHSH and LQKENI. The CDR3 extends over 14 amino acids. V shed 4 bases and J 1 base; nucleotides not matched to a gene: 2. The CDR3 here is CASSLGQGNTEAFF. CDR3 bases: TGTGCCAGCTCACTTGGACAGGGGAACACTGAAGCTTTCTTT.

The J gene is TRBJ1-2, the V gene TRBV9, with 11 bases matching TRBD1. Germline CDR1 SGDLS, CDR2 YYNGEE. This CDR3 has 14 residues. V lost 4 bases, J lost 4 bases, and 3 bases stayed unmatched. In nucleotides, the CDR3 is TGTGCCAGCAGCCGGGACAGGGGGGCCTATGGCTACACCTTC. This encodes CASSRDRGAYGYTF.

The genes are TRBV24-1 and TRBJ2-3, with 7 bases aligning to TRBD2. This CDR3 has 15 residues. V shed 2 bases and J 4 bases; nucleotides not matched to a gene: 5. CDR1 KGHDR and CDR2 SFDVKD come from the germline V gene. In nucleotides, the CDR3 is TGTGCCACCAGTGATTCAGCGGGGACTGCAGATACGCAGTATTTT. Its translation: CATSDSAGTADTQYF.

The chain combines TRBV5-1 with TRBJ2-3, with TRBD2 matching 10 bases. The CDR3 has 19 amino acids. Looked up from germline, CDR1 is SGHRS and CDR2 is YFSETQ. The V segment lost 2 bases and the J segment 0 bases; nucleotides outside the gene matches: 12. The CDR3 protein is CASSLNTRTSGSSTDTQYF. CDR3 bases: TGCGCCAGCAGCTTAAATACAAGGACTAGCGGTTCTAGCACAGATACGCAGTATTTT.